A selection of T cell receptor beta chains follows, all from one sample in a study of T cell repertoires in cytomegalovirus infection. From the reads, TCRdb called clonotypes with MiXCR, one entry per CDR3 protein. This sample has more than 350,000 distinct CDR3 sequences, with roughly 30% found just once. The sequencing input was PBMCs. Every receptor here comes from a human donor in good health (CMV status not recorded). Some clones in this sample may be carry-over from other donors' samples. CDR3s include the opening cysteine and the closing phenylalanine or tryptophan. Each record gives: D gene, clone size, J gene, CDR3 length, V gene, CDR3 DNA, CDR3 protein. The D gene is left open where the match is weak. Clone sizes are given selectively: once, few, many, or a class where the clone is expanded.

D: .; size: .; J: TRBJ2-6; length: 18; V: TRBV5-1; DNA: TGCGCCAGCAGCCAAGGTCGGGGGCACCCCTCTGGGGCCAACGTCCTGACTTTC; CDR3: CASSQGRGHPSGANVLTF
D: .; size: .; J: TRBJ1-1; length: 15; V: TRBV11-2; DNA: TGTGCCAGCAGCCGCAGGGAAGGCCCGAACACTGAAGCTTTCTTT; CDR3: CASSRREGPNTEAFF
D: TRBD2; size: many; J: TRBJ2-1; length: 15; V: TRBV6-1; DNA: TGTGCCAGCAGTCTTACTAGCGGCAGGAGCGGTGAGCAGTTCTTC; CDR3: CASSLTSGRSGEQFF
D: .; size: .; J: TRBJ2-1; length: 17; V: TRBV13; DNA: TGTGCCAGCCTCAGTTGGACTCTCTTTTCCTCCTACAATGAGCAGTTCTTC; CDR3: CASLSWTLFSSYNEQFF
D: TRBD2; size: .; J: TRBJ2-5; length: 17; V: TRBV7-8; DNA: TGTGCCAGCAGCTCACCCCGGACTAGCGGACTTCATCAGACCCAGCACTTC; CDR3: CASSSPRTSGLHQTQHF
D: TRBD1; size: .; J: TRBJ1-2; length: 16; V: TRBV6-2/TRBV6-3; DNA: TGTGCCAGCACCCCTCCGGGACAGGGTATATACTATGGCTACACCTTC; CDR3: CASTPPGQGIYYGYTF
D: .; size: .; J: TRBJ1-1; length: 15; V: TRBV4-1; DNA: TGCTCCAGCAGCCAAGTCCCAGGGCGGGACACTGAAGCTTTCTTT; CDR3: CSSSQVPGRDTEAFF
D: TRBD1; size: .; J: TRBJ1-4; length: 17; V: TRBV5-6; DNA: TGTGCCAGCAGCCCCCAAATCGGGACAGAAACGTATGAAAAACTGTTTTTT; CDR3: CASSPQIGTETYEKLFF
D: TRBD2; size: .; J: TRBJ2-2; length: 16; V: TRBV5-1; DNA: TGCGCCAGCGGTTCGACTAGCGGGCGAGACGCCGGGGAGCTGTTTTTT; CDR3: CASGSTSGRDAGELFF
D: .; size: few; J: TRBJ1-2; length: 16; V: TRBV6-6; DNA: TGTGCCAGCAGTGCCGCCGGACAGTATCCTAACTATGGCTACACCTTC; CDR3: CASSAAGQYPNYGYTF
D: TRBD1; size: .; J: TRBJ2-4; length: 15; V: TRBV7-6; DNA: TGTGCCAGCAGCGCAGACAGGGGGGCCAAAAACATTCAGTACTTC; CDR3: CASSADRGAKNIQYF
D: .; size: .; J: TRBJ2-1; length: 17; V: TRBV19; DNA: TGTGCCAGTAGTATAGAGGAGGGGGTGCCTTTTGACAATGAGCAGTTCTTC; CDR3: CASSIEEGVPFDNEQFF
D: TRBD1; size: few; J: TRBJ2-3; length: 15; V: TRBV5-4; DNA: TGTGCCAGCAGCATAGACAGGGGGAAGACAGATACGCAGTATTTT; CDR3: CASSIDRGKTDTQYF
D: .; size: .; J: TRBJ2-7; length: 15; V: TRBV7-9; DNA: TGTGCCAGCAGCTCCTCCCACCCGGGGCAGTACGAGCAGTACTTC; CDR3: CASSSSHPGQYEQYF
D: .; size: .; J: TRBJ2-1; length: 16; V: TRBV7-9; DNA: TGTGCCAGCAGCCAACGGACAGCAGGCTCCTACAATGAGCAGTTCTTC; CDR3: CASSQRTAGSYNEQFF
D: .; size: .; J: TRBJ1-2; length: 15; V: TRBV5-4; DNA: TGTGCCAGCAGCCCAACAGGTTCCCCCCTCGATGGCTACACCTTC; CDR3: CASSPTGSPLDGYTF